A selection of T cell receptor beta chains follows, all from one sample in a study of CD8+ T cells in alopecia areata. Assay: immunoSEQ multiplex PCR; the TCRdb copy retains only in-frame clones and omits some. Among about 210,000 clones listed, around 43% were seen once. This specimen consisted of CD4+ T cells sorted from blood, obtained around week 36, from a patient treated with tofacitinib. The receptor source for this set is a human donor with alopecia areata. CDR3s include the opening cysteine and the closing phenylalanine or tryptophan. A D gene is named only where the DNA matches it firmly. Where a row states a size, it is once, few, many or the class of an expanded clone; other rows omit it.

TRBD2	TRBV7-2	few	15	TRBJ2-1	CASSHSRGEYNEQFF	TGTGCCAGCAGCCACTCGCGGGGGGAATACAATGAGCAGTTCTTC
NA	TRBV30	NA	15	TRBJ2-3	CAWSVKGGGSDTQYF	TGTGCCTGGAGTGTGAAGGGTGGAGGCTCAGATACGCAGTATTTT
TRBD2	TRBV29-1	NA	13	TRBJ2-1	CSVGRTSGSEQFF	TGCAGCGTTGGGCGGACTAGCGGGAGTGAGCAGTTCTTC
TRBD1	TRBV29-1	NA	14	TRBJ1-1	CSVELYRGRTEAFF	TGCAGCGTTGAACTCTACAGGGGGCGGACTGAAGCTTTCTTT
NA	TRBV4-1	NA	16	TRBJ2-1	CASSQDSRRSYNEQFF	TGCGCCAGCAGCCAAGACTCGAGACGCTCCTACAATGAGCAGTTCTTC
NA	TRBV5-4	NA	15	TRBJ2-5	CASSLDGREQETQYF	TGTGCCAGCAGCTTGGATGGCAGAGAACAAGAGACCCAGTACTTC
TRBD1	TRBV2	NA	14	TRBJ1-2	CASSTGTGGYGYTF	TGTGCCAGCAGCACCGGGACAGGCGGCTATGGCTACACCTTC
TRBD1	TRBV11-2	NA	14	TRBJ2-5	CASSPGQGQETQYF	TGTGCCAGCAGCCCCGGACAGGGCCAGGAGACCCAGTACTTC
TRBD2	TRBV4-3	many	19	TRBJ2-4	CASSQERTSGNLAKNIQYF	TGCGCCAGCAGCCAAGAGAGGACTAGCGGGAACCTAGCCAAAAACATTCAGTACTTC
TRBD1	TRBV7-2	NA	12	TRBJ2-4	CASSLNRGIQYF	TGTGCCAGCAGCCTGAACAGGGGCATTCAGTACTTC
NA	TRBV5-1	few	12	TRBJ2-5	CASGLSQETQYF	TGCGCCAGCGGACTTAGCCAAGAGACCCAGTACTTC
NA	TRBV6-6	NA	12	TRBJ2-5	CASSSLGETQYF	TGTGCCAGCAGTTCCTTGGGTGAGACCCAGTACTTC
NA	TRBV27	NA	13	TRBJ2-3	CASSLLSIDTQYF	TGTGCCAGCAGTTTACTCTCTATAGATACGCAGTATTTT
NA	TRBV5-4	few	15	TRBJ2-6	CASSLVVSGANVLTF	TGTGCCAGCAGCTTGGTAGTCTCTGGGGCCAACGTCCTGACTTTC
NA	TRBV25-1	NA	13	TRBJ2-1	CATGTRPYNEQFF	TGTGCCACTGGGACTCGACCCTACAATGAGCAGTTCTTC
TRBD1	TRBV6-5	NA	14	TRBJ1-1	CASSHSTGVAEAFF	TGTGCCAGCAGCCACTCTACAGGGGTCGCTGAAGCTTTCTTT